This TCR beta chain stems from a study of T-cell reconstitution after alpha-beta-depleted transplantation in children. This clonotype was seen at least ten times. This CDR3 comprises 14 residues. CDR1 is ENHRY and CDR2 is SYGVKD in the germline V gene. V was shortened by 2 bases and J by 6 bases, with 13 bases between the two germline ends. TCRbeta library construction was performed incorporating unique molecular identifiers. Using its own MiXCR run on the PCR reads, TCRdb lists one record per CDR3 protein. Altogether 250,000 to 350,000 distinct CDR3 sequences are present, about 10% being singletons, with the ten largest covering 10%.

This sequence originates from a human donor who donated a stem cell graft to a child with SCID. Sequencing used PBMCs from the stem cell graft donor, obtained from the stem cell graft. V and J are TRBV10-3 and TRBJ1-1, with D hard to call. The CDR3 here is CAISEGQEVSEAFF. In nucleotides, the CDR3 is TGTGCCATCAGTGAGGGTCAGGAGGTGTCTGAAGCTTTCTTT.